Following are 17 T cell receptor beta chains from one sample sequenced in a study of blood T cell repertoires in COVID-19. Sequencing used immunoSEQ multiplex PCR; TCRdb keeps in-frame clones, though not all of them. The sample has 10,000 to 11,000 clones; approximately 90% are singletons. Sequenced input: peripheral blood. The source of these receptors is a young man with active or convalescent COVID-19.

V usage is TRBV6-5 and J usage is TRBJ2-2; 10 nucleotides align to TRBD2. Germline V gives CDR1 MNHEY, CDR2 SVGAGI. The CDR3 totals 16 residues. The J segment lost 7 bases and the V segment lost 2 bases, leaving 7 bases of the junction unmatched. In nucleotides, the CDR3 is TGTGCCAGCAGTTACACAGCGGGGGGGGATGACGGGGAGCTGTTTTTT. Protein: CASSYTAGGDDGELFF.

This clone has only a few counts. This chain uses TRBV4-2 with TRBJ2-3; 15 positions agree with TRBD2. With 1 base clipped from V and 3 bases from J, the junction kept 2 bases outside the gene matches. The germline CDR1 and CDR2 sequences are LGHNA and YNFKEQ. CDR3 length: 17 amino acids. Here the CDR3 DNA reads TGTGCCAGCAGCCAAGGGACTAGCGGGGGGGGGACAGATACGCAGTATTTT. As protein: CASSQGTSGGGTDTQYF.

The chain joins TRBV7-2 to TRBJ2-5, with D perhaps TRBD2 (6 bases). The CDR3 spans 14 residues. The germline gives CDR1 SGHTA, CDR2 FQGNSA. V lost 5 bases and J lost 3, with 13 bases in between. CDR3: CASSGDWGEETQYF. CDR3 DNA: TGTGCCAGCAGCGGGGACTGGGGGGAAGAGACCCAGTACTTC.

The CDR3: CASSLSGKDTEAFF. The CDR3 DNA sequence: TGTGCCAGCAGCTTATCAGGGAAGGACACTGAAGCTTTCTTT. J is TRBJ1-1 and V is TRBV7-3; D is perhaps TRBD1 (5 bases). With 2 bases removed from V and 3 bases from J, the gap between germline ends came to 10 bases. From germline, CDR1 is SGHTA and CDR2 FQGTGA. The CDR3 spans 14 residues. Looking up the rest from reference TRBV7-3 and TRBJ1-1 gives the full variable domain: GAGVSQTPSNKVTEKGKYVELRCDPISGHTALYWYRQSLGQGPEFLIYFQGTGAADDSGLPNDRFFAVRPEGSVSTLKIQRTERGDSAVYLCASSLSGKDTEAFFGQGTRLTVV.

The rearrangement joins TRBV27 to TRBJ2-3; D is ambiguous. CDR3 length equals 13 residues. Per the germline V gene, CDR1 is MNHEY and CDR2 is SMNVEV (reference sequence). Deletions cut 6 bases from V and 4 bases from J, with 11 bases between. The CDR3 is CASSPRNADTQYF. The CDR3 region has the DNA TGTGCCAGCAGCCCTAGGAACGCAGATACGCAGTATTTT.

This clone was counted once. The rearrangement joins TRBV19 to TRBJ2-1, with 7 positions matching TRBD2. Germline CDR1 LNHDA, CDR2 SQIVND (reference sequence). The V and J ends lost 5 bases and 4 bases, in that order; junction bases with no gene match: 8. The CDR3 loop spans 15 amino acids. CDR3 bases: TGTGCCAGTAGTCTAATGGGCGGGGGATACAATGAGCAGTTCTTC. It translates to CASSLMGGGYNEQFF.

The V gene is TRBV20-1, the J gene TRBJ2-5; unclear D gene. V was trimmed by 6 bases and J by 5 bases, leaving 7 bases between them. Germline loops: CDR1 DFQATT, CDR2 SNEGSKA (reference sequence). The CDR3 runs 10 residues. The CDR3 nucleotides read TGCAGTGCCAAGCGCGAGACCCAGTACTTC. Its translation: CSAKRETQYF.

The chain combines TRBV4-1 with TRBJ2-1; 11 bases agree with TRBD2. CDR3 length equals 14 residues. CDR1 is MGHRA and CDR2 is YSYEKL in the germline V gene. The ends lost 4 bases at V and 15 bases at J; junction bases unmatched: 11. For the CDR3, the DNA is TGCGCCAGCAGCCCGGTACATAGCGGGGGGGGGTCGTTCTTC. Translation gives CASSPVHSGGGSFF.

V usage is TRBV18 and J usage is TRBJ1-6, with a tentative D call TRBD1 (6 bases). CDR1 KGHSH and CDR2 LQKENI come from the germline V gene. This CDR3 has 15 residues. V lost 4 bases and J lost 8, with 15 bases in between. CDR3 sequence: CASSHGQSGDSPLHF. The CDR3 nucleotides are TGTGCCAGCTCACACGGACAGTCCGGGGATTCACCCCTCCACTTT.

The J gene is TRBJ1-2, the V gene TRBV9; TRBD1 might be the D (5 bases). The CDR3 runs to 14 residues. CDR1 is SGDLS and CDR2 is YYNGEE in the germline V gene. V dropped 0 bases and J dropped 5 bases, with 11 bases sitting between them. CDR3 bases: TGTGCCAGCAGCGTAGCTACAGGCCCGTATGGCTACACCTTC. It is translated as CASSVATGPYGYTF.

The chain recombines TRBV2 with TRBJ1-5, with D perhaps matching TRBD1 (5 bases). Deletions cut 5 bases from V and 0 bases from J, with 11 bases between. The germline gives CDR1 SNHLY, CDR2 FYNNEI. The CDR3 has 15 residues. The CDR3 loop is CASSQGGRSNQPQHF. The CDR3 DNA follows: TGTGCCAGCAGTCAGGGAGGGCGTAGCAATCAGCCCCAGCATTTT.

The rearrangement uses TRBV19 and TRBJ1-2, with 7 bases fitting TRBD1. V dropped 3 bases and J dropped 4; count of bases not matched to a gene: 5. CDR3 length equals 14 residues. From germline, CDR1 is LNHDA and CDR2 SQIVND (reference sequence). The CDR3 reads CASSITAGGYGYTF. The CDR3 DNA is TGTGCCAGTAGTATCACCGCAGGGGGCTATGGCTACACCTTC.

The rearrangement joins TRBV13 to TRBJ2-7; 7 bases agree with TRBD2. This CDR3 spans 16 amino acids. Trimming took 5 bases from V and 2 from J; bases not matched to a gene: 12. Germline CDR1 and CDR2: PRHDT and FYEKMQ (reference sequence). DNA for the CDR3: TGTGCCAGCAGCAATCGACTTGCGGGGGTCGCCTACGAGCAGTACGTC. It translates to CASSNRLAGVAYEQYV.

This clone is labeled hyperexpanded (1% or more). V usage is TRBV27 and J usage is TRBJ2-1; the D is unclear. Germline V gene data show CDR1 as MNHEY and CDR2 as SMNVEV (reference sequence). V was cut by 2 bases and J by 9 bases, with 11 bases left in between. This CDR3 is 13 amino acids long. The CDR3 here is CASSLTQTPEQFF. The CDR3 region has the DNA TGTGCCAGCAGTTTAACTCAGACTCCTGAGCAGTTCTTC.

The chain employs TRBV7-3 and TRBJ2-1, with 7 bases lining up with TRBD1. This CDR3 has 12 amino acids. Germline V gene data show CDR1 as SGHTA and CDR2 as FQGTGA. Trimming removed 4 bases from V and 6 bases from J; junction bases left unmatched: 0. The chain's CDR3 is CASSWTGNEQFF. CDR3 DNA sequence: TGTGCCAGCAGCTGGACAGGCAATGAGCAGTTCTTC.

The chain has TRBV24-1 and TRBJ1-4; 7 bases align to TRBD1. Per germline, CDR1 KGHDR and CDR2 SFDVKD. The CDR3 totals 18 residues. The junction had 12 bases not matched to a gene; V was cut back by 3 bases and J by 3 bases. The DNA for the CDR3 is TGTGCCACCAGTGATAGGGGGCTCTCCTCGAGGTCTAATGAAAAACTGTTTTTT. As protein: CATSDRGLSSRSNEKLFF.

The chain joins TRBV5-6 to TRBJ2-7; maybe TRBD2 (5 bases). Germline values: CDR1 SGHDT, CDR2 YYEEEE. The V and J ends lost 2 bases and 0 bases respectively, with 12 bases between them. There are 15 residues in the CDR3. The CDR3 nucleotides are TGTGCCAGCAGCTTCGGACTTCAAAGCTCCTACGAGCAGTACTTC. Its translation is CASSFGLQSSYEQYF.